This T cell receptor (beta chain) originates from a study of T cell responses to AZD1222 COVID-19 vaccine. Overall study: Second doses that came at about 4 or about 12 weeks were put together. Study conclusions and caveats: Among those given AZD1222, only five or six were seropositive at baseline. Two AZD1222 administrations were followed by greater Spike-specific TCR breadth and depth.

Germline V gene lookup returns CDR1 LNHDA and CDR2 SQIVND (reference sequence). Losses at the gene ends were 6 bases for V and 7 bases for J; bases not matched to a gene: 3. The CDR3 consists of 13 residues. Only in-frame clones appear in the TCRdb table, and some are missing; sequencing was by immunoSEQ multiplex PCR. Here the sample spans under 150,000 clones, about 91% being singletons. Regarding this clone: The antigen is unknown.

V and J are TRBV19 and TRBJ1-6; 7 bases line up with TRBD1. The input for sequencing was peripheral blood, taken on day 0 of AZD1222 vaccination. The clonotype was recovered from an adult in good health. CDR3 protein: CASRGGLNSPLHF. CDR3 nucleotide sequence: TGTGCCAGTAGAGGGGGCCTAAATTCACCCCTCCACTTT.